The 27 T cell receptor beta chains below all came from one sample that was sequenced in a study of T-cell memory formation after mild COVID-19. Via MiXCR, TCRdb re-called the 5' RACE reads, giving one row per CDR3 protein. The table has 550,000 to 600,000 distinct CDR3 sequences, about 20% seen once. Material: PBMCs or a T cell subset sorted from them (not recorded which). The receptor set was obtained from an adult woman who had mild COVID-19 (a few samples of this study predate the infection). Cell type and time point are not known.

The table lists this clonotype with a few counts. The chain uses TRBV29-1 and TRBJ1-1, with no clear D. V shed 3 bases and J shed 5 bases, with 7 bases lying between them. This CDR3 comprises 11 residues. Germline CDR1 is SQVTM and CDR2 is ANQGSEA. DNA for the CDR3: TGCAGCGTTGACCGAACGACTGAAGCTTTCTTT. It codes for CSVDRTTEAFF.

This clonotype occurred many times. The chain recombines TRBV7-2 with TRBJ2-3; perhaps TRBD2 as D (5 bases). Germline V lookup: CDR1 SGHTA, CDR2 FQGNSA. V was pared by 3 bases and J by 5 bases, with 6 bases between. The CDR3 length is 12 residues. Here the CDR3 DNA reads TGTGCCAGCAGCTTTGGAGGAGATACGCAGTATTTT. Its translation is CASSFGGDTQYF.

The V gene is TRBV20-1, the J gene TRBJ2-7, with 8 nucleotides matching TRBD2. The V gene's germline CDR1 is DFQATT and CDR2 SNEGSKA (reference sequence). The length of the CDR3 is 14 residues. V lost 6 bases and J lost 3; bases outside the gene matches: 10. DNA of the CDR3: TGCAGTGCCGTAGCGGGAAGAATCCTCTACGAGCAGTACTTC. It translates to CSAVAGRILYEQYF.

This chain joins TRBV5-1 and TRBJ1-2; perhaps TRBD1 as D (5 bases). Germline loops: CDR1 SGHRS, CDR2 YFSETQ. V was shortened by 2 bases and J by 7 bases, with 6 bases between the two germline ends. This CDR3 has 11 amino acids. CDR3 coding DNA: TGCGCCAGCAGCTTTGGGGCTGGCTACACCTTC. The encoded protein is CASSFGAGYTF.

The count of this clonotype is one. V is TRBV25-1 and J is TRBJ2-1; perhaps TRBD2 as D (5 bases). V was shortened by 8 bases and J by 9 bases, with 14 bases between the two germline ends. Germline lookup yields CDR1 MGHDK and CDR2 SYGVNS. The CDR3 length is 12 residues. The CDR3 sequence is CASAVGAAEQFF. The DNA for the CDR3 is TGTGCCAGCGCGGTGGGAGCTGCTGAGCAGTTCTTC.

CDR3 protein: CASSYSDLRLDTQYF. The CDR3 region has the DNA TGTGCCAGCAGTTATTCGGACCTTCGATTAGATACGCAGTATTTT. The chain recombines TRBV6-5 with TRBJ2-3; D remains unclear. The ends were cut back, 3 bases at V and 5 bases at J, with 15 bases in the middle. The CDR3 runs to 15 residues. Germline assignment: CDR1 MNHEY and CDR2 SVGAGI.

This chain joins TRBV5-1 and TRBJ1-1; 11 bases match TRBD1. V shed 1 base and J 9 bases; nucleotides not matched to a gene: 8. Looked up from germline, CDR1 is SGHRS and CDR2 is YFSETQ. This CDR3 is built from 15 residues. CDR3 sequence (DNA): TGCGCCAGCAGCTTGACAACGGCGGACAGGGGGCAAGCTTTCTTT. Its protein is CASSLTTADRGQAFF.

The chain recombines TRBV20-1 with TRBJ2-2; tentative D call: TRBD1 (6 bases). V lost 2 bases, J lost 3 bases, and 16 bases lay in between. The germline V gene encodes CDR1 DFQATT and CDR2 SNEGSKA (reference sequence). This CDR3 is built from 16 residues. The CDR3: CSARNVDRFDTGELFF. The CDR3 DNA sequence: TGCAGTGCTAGAAACGTAGACAGGTTTGACACCGGGGAGCTGTTTTTT.

CDR3 in DNA: TGTGCCAGCAGCTCGGGACTAGCGGGGCTAATCTACAATGAGCAGTTCTTC. Protein: CASSSGLAGLIYNEQFF. The chain couples TRBV7-8 to TRBJ2-1; 13 bases fit TRBD2. Per germline, CDR1 SGHVS and CDR2 FQNEAQ. There are 17 residues in the CDR3. The trim removed 4 bases at V and 3 bases at J, leaving 6 bases unmatched.

The chain employs TRBV9 and TRBJ2-5; D remains ambiguous. The V and J ends lost 3 bases and 2 bases respectively, with 14 bases between them. This CDR3 has 15 amino acids. Per the germline V gene, CDR1 is SGDLS and CDR2 is YYNGEE. CDR3 nucleotide sequence: TGTGCCAGCAGCGCGGAAACGAGTTTTCAAGAGACCCAGTACTTC. Its translation: CASSAETSFQETQYF.

This clonotype came up a few times. V gene TRBV7-9 combines with J gene TRBJ1-1; possibly TRBD1 for D (6 bases). Germline V gene data show CDR1 as SEHNR and CDR2 as FQNEAQ (reference sequence). This CDR3 is built from 13 residues. V lost 5 bases to trimming and J lost 4 bases, with 11 bases between them. CDR3 DNA: TGTGCCAGCAGCGGGACAAGGCGCACTGAAGCTTTCTTT. This encodes CASSGTRRTEAFF.

The rearrangement links TRBV12-3 or TRBV12-4 to TRBJ2-6; D unclear. The length of the CDR3 is 17 residues. V lost 2 bases and J 4 bases, leaving 15 bases between the germline ends. The CDR3 reads CASSLSWVPSGANVLTF. CDR3 coding DNA: TGTGCCAGCAGTTTATCGTGGGTCCCTTCAGGGGCCAACGTCCTGACTTTC.

The chain has TRBV24-1 and TRBJ2-5, with 11 bases identical to TRBD2. The CDR3 is made up of 23 amino acids. CDR1 KGHDR and CDR2 SFDVKD come from the germline V gene. J lost 5 bases, V lost 0 bases, and 25 bases had no gene match. CDR3 protein: CATSDLQGTGKLPGLAAWETQYF. The CDR3 DNA is TGTGCCACCAGTGATTTGCAGGGGACAGGGAAGCTACCGGGACTAGCGGCATGGGAGACCCAGTACTTC.

This chain links TRBV3-1 with TRBJ2-5; a weak D match, TRBD1 (6 bases). Germline values: CDR1 LGHDT, CDR2 YNNKEL (reference sequence). V lost 4 bases and J 3 bases, leaving 15 bases between the germline ends. This CDR3 has 15 residues. The CDR3 region is CASSLRTVFEETQYF. Written as DNA, the CDR3 is TGTGCCAGCAGCCTGAGGACAGTATTTGAAGAGACCCAGTACTTC.

In this sample, this clonotype turned up a few times. J is TRBJ1-3 and V is TRBV3-1; D gene ambiguous. Germline V gene data show CDR1 as LGHDT and CDR2 as YNNKEL (reference sequence). Between the trimmed V and J ends, which lost 11 bases and 0 bases, there was a span of 14 bases. The length of the CDR3 is 14 residues. The CDR3, as DNA: TGTGCCGCGGGAAGTAGGAGCTCTGGAAACACCATATATTTT. Translation gives CAAGSRSSGNTIYF.

This clonotype came up a few times. The V and J genes are TRBV18 and TRBJ1-5, with D possibly being TRBD1 (6 bases). The CDR3 has 14 residues. CDR1 is KGHSH, CDR2 LQKENI, per germline. V was cut by 4 bases and J by 4 bases, with 11 bases left in between. CDR3: CASSRADRNQPQHF. The CDR3 DNA is TGTGCCAGCTCACGAGCTGACAGGAATCAGCCCCAGCATTTT.

The rearrangement uses TRBV5-4 and TRBJ1-1; TRBD1 might be the D (5 bases). The germline V and J ends were trimmed by 0 bases and 5 bases, with 14 bases remaining between them. The CDR3 extends over 15 amino acids. In germline, CDR1 is SGHNT, CDR2 YYREEE (reference sequence). CDR3 sequence reads: CASSLGGAPSTEAFF. The CDR3 region has the DNA TGTGCCAGCAGCTTGGGAGGGGCGCCGAGTACTGAAGCTTTCTTT.

The sample holds a few counts of this clonotype. The chain recombines TRBV7-9 with TRBJ1-2; D is possibly TRBD1 (6 bases). Germline CDR1 is SEHNR and CDR2 is FQNEAQ (reference sequence). The CDR3 has 14 amino acids. Trimming cost V 5 bases and J 8 bases, with 18 bases left between them. Here the CDR3 reads CASSTLLGARGYTF. The CDR3 nucleotides read TGTGCCAGCAGCACCCTTCTGGGGGCGCGCGGCTACACCTTC. The full variable domain, rest sourced from reference TRBV7-9 and TRBJ1-2, is DTGVSQNPRHKITKRGQNVTFRCDPISEHNRLYWYRQTLGQGPEFLTYFQNEAQLEKSRLLSDRFSAERPKGSFSTLEIQRTEQGDSAMYLCASSTLLGARGYTFGSGTRLTVV.

This clonotype has only a few counts. The chain combines TRBV20-1 with TRBJ2-7; D perhaps matches TRBD1 (5 bases). From germline, CDR1 is DFQATT and CDR2 SNEGSKA (reference sequence). V was shortened by 1 base and J by 1 base, with 5 bases between the two germline ends. The CDR3 extends over 12 amino acids. This CDR3 is CSARAGSYEQYF. The CDR3 region has the DNA TGCAGTGCTAGAGCAGGGTCCTACGAGCAGTACTTC.

This clonotype was found a few times. The chain recombines TRBV7-2 with TRBJ2-1, with D unresolved. The V gene's germline CDR1 is SGHTA and CDR2 FQGNSA. This CDR3 contains 17 residues. V lost 3 bases to trimming and J lost 0 bases, with 15 bases between them. The CDR3 DNA sequence: TGTGCCAGCAGCTTTCGGGTTTACGGTAGCTCCTACAATGAGCAGTTCTTC. Translating it yields CASSFRVYGSSYNEQFF.

Only a few counts were recorded for this clonotype. V and J are TRBV7-3 and TRBJ2-2; perhaps TRBD2 as D (5 bases). Germline loops: CDR1 SGHTA, CDR2 FQGTGA. V lost 5 bases, J lost 6 bases, and 13 bases lay in between. The CDR3 contains 14 residues. CDR3 amino acids: CASSQNGGSGELFF. The CDR3 DNA reads as TGTGCCAGCAGCCAGAACGGCGGGTCCGGGGAGCTGTTTTTT.

This chain connects TRBV12-3 or TRBV12-4 to TRBJ2-7; D perhaps matches TRBD2 (6 bases). The CDR3 spans 14 residues. Trimming stripped 3 bases from V and 2 bases from J, with 11 bases between. CDR3 in DNA: TGTGCCAGCAGTTTGAATAGCGGTACCTACGAGCAGTACTTC. Amino acids: CASSLNSGTYEQYF.

This clonotype was counted a few times. The rearrangement links TRBV10-3 to TRBJ2-7, with D hard to call. There are 12 residues in the CDR3. Trimming shortened V by 0 bases and J by 6 bases, and 6 bases separated the two germline ends. In germline, CDR1 is ENHRY, CDR2 SYGVKD. CDR3 amino acids: CAISESLGEQYF. DNA for the CDR3: TGTGCCATCAGTGAGTCATTAGGCGAGCAGTACTTC.

In this sample, this clonotype turned up a few times. The chain has TRBV3-1 and TRBJ2-2; possibly TRBD2 for D (6 bases). This CDR3 is built from 16 residues. Germline values: CDR1 LGHDT, CDR2 YNNKEL (reference sequence). V gave up 0 bases and J gave up 0 bases, with 8 bases separating them. This CDR3 is CASSQDWGANTGELFF. As DNA, the CDR3 is TGTGCCAGCAGCCAAGATTGGGGGGCGAACACCGGGGAGCTGTTTTTT.

There are many counts of this clonotype. The V and J genes are TRBV18 and TRBJ1-1, with D possibly being TRBD1 (6 bases). Deletions cut 8 bases from V and 0 bases from J, with 10 bases between. This CDR3 is built from 13 residues. In germline, CDR1 is KGHSH, CDR2 LQKENI. The CDR3 sequence is CASSPGVNTEAFF. For the CDR3, the DNA is TGTGCCAGCAGCCCAGGGGTGAACACTGAAGCTTTCTTT.

The chain is built from TRBV3-1 and TRBJ1-4; TRBD1 might be the D (6 bases). V was clipped by 4 bases and J by 7 bases, with 16 bases between them. CDR1 and CDR2 (germline): LGHDT, YNNKEL (reference sequence). The CDR3 is 15 amino acids. CDR3 in DNA: TGTGCCAGCAGCCGACCACAGGGCTATGGTGAAAAACTGTTTTTT. This encodes CASSRPQGYGEKLFF.

This clonotype was detected only a few times. The chain links TRBV29-1 to TRBJ1-2; 8 nucleotides line up with TRBD1. V was clipped by 5 bases and J by 4 bases; unmatched bases: 9. The CDR3 sequence is 14 residues long. Germline V CDR1 and CDR2: SQVTM, ANQGSEA. CDR3 sequence reads: CSVTPGGGIYGYTF. The CDR3 DNA sequence: TGCAGCGTTACTCCAGGGGGCGGGATCTATGGCTACACCTTC.